This T cell receptor (beta chain) was captured in a study of blood T cells in healthy people across ages. Overall study context: With template switching, about one barcoded beta molecule was captured per two T cells.

Researchers isolated at least 6.5 million PBMCs per sample. A second PCR, run for about 6 to 12 cycles, used a sample-barcoded 5' primer plus a J-beta primer mix. TCRdb called the 5' RACE reads again in MiXCR, with one record for every CDR3 protein. The sample lists hundreds of thousands of distinct CDR3 sequences; under 70% were seen once. The V end lost 4 bases, the J end lost 11 bases, and 20 bases lay between the germline ends. The germline gives CDR1 SQVTM, CDR2 ANQGSEA. The CDR3 sequence is 13 residues long. This clonotype was obtained from a man in his sixties in good health. The chain links TRBV29-1 to TRBJ2-5, with D uncertain. Sequenced input: blood. The DNA of the CDR3 is TGCAGCGTTGGGCCGTCAGTCTGGAATGAGCAGTACTTC. It specifies CSVGPSVWNEQYF.